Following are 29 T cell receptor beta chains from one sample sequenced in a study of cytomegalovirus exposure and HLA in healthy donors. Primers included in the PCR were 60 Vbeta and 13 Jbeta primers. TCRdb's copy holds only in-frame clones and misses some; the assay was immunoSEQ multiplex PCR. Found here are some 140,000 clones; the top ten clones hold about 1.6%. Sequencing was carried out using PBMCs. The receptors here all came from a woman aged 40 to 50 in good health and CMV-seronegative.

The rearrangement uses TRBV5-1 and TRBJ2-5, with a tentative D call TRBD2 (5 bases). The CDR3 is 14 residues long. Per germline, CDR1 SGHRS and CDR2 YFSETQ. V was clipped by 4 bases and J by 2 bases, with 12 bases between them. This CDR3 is CASSPTGTQETQYF. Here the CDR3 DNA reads TGCGCCAGCAGCCCGACGGGAACTCAAGAGACCCAGTACTTC.

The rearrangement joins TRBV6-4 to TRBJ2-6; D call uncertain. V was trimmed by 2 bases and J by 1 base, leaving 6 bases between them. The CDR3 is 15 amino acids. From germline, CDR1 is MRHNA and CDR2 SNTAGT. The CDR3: CASSDPLSGANVLTF. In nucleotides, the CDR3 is TGTGCCAGCAGTGACCCACTTTCTGGGGCCAACGTCCTGACTTTC.

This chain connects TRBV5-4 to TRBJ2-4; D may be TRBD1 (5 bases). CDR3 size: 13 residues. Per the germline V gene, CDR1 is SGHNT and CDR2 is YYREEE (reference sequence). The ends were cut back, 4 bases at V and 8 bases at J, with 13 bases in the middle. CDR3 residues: CASSVRQMDIQYF. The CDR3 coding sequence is TGTGCCAGCAGCGTACGACAGATGGACATTCAGTACTTC.

In DNA, the CDR3 is TGTGCCAGCAGCGCCTGGACAGGGAACAATTCACCCCTCCACTTT. This gives the protein CASSAWTGNNSPLHF. The chain links TRBV9 to TRBJ1-6; TRBD1 matches at 8 bases. Germline V gene data show CDR1 as SGDLS and CDR2 as YYNGEE. After removal of 3 bases from V and 7 bases from J, the junction contained 6 bases not matched to a gene. The CDR3 has 15 residues.

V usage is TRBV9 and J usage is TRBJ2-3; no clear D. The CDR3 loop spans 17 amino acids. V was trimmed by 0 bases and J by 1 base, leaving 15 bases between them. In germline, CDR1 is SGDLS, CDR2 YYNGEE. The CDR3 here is CASSVAERPMRTDTQYF. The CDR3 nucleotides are TGTGCCAGCAGCGTAGCTGAGCGTCCCATGCGCACAGATACGCAGTATTTT.

The chain's CDR3 is CASSSGQGNNEQFF. CDR3 sequence (DNA): TGCGCCAGCAGCTCGGGACAGGGGAACAATGAGCAGTTCTTC. The rearrangement joins TRBV5-1 to TRBJ2-1; 10 bases line up with TRBD1. The germline V gene has CDR1 SGHRS and CDR2 YFSETQ. CDR3 length: 14 residues. V was pared by 3 bases and J by 5 bases, with 2 bases of the junction left unmatched.

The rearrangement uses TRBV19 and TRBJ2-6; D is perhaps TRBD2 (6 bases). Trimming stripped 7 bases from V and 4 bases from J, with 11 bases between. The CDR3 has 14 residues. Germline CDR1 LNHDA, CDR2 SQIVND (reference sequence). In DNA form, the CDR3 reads TGTGCCAGTACGGGGGTAGGAGGGGCCAACGTCCTGACTTTC. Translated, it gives CASTGVGGANVLTF.

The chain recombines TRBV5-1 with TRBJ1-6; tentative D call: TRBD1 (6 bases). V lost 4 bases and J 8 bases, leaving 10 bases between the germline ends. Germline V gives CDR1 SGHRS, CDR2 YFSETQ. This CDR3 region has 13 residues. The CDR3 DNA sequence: TGCGCCAGCAGCCAGAACAGGGATTCACCCCTCCACTTT. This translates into CASSQNRDSPLHF.

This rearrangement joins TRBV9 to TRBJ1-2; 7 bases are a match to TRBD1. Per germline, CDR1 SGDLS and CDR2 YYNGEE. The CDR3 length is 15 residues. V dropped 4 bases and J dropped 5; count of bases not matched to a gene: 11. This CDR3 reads CASSLRDSPGYGYTF. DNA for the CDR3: TGTGCCAGCAGCCTTAGGGACAGCCCAGGATATGGCTACACCTTC.

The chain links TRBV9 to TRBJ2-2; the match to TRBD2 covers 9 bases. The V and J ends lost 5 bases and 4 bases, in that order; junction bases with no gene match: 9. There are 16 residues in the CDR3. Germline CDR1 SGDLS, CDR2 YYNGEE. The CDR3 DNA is TGTGCCAGCAGATCGGGGCGGGGGGGTGGCACCGGGGAGCTGTTTTTT. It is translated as CASRSGRGGGTGELFF.

CDR3 loop: CASHWGNEQFF. In nucleotides, the CDR3 is TGTGCCAGCCACTGGGGCAACGAGCAGTTCTTC. The rearrangement joins TRBV5-6 to TRBJ2-1; possibly TRBD1 for D (5 bases). The CDR3 spans 11 residues. Trimming took off 7 bases at V and 10 bases at J, with 12 bases between the two ends. Per the germline V gene, CDR1 is SGHDT and CDR2 is YYEEEE.

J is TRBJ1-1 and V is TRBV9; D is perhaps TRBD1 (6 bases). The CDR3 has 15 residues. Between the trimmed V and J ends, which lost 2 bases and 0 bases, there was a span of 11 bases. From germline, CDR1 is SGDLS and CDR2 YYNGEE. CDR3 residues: CASSVDRSMNTEAFF. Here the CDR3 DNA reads TGTGCCAGCAGCGTTGACAGGTCCATGAACACTGAAGCTTTCTTT.

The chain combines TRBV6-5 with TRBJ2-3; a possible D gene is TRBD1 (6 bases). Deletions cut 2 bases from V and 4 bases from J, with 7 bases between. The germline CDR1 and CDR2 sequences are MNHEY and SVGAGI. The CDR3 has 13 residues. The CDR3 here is CASSYGQPDTQYF. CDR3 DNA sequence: TGTGCCAGCAGTTACGGACAGCCAGATACGCAGTATTTT.

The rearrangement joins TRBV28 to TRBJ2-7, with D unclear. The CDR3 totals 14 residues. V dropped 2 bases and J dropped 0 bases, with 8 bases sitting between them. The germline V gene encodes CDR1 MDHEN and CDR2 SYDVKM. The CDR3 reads CASSLVESSYEQYF. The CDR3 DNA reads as TGTGCCAGCAGTTTAGTTGAGAGCTCCTACGAGCAGTACTTC. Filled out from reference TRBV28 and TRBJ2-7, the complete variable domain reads DVKVTQSSRYLVKRTGEKVFLECVQDMDHENMFWYRQDPGLGLRLIYFSYDVKMKEKGDIPEGYSVSREKKERFSLILESASTNQTSMYLCASSLVESSYEQYFGPGTRLTVT.

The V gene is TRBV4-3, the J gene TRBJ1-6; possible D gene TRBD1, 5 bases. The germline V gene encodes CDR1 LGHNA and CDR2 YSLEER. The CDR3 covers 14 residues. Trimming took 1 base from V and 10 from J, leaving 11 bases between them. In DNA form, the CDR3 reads TGCGCCAGCAGCCAAGTTCAGGGAGGCTCACCCCTCCACTTT. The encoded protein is CASSQVQGGSPLHF.

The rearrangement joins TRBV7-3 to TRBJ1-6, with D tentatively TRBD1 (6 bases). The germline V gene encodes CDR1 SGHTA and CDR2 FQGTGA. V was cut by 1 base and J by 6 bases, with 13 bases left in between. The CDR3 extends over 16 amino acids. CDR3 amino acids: CASSLMDSRSNSPLHF. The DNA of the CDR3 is TGTGCCAGCAGCTTAATGGACAGTCGGTCTAATTCACCCCTCCACTTT.

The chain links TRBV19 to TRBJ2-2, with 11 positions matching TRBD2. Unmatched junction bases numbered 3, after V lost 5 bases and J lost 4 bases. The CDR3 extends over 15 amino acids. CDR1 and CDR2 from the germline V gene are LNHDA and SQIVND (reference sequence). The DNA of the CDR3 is TGTGCCAGTAGTCTAGCGGGGGGTGGCACCGGGGAGCTGTTTTTT. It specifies CASSLAGGGTGELFF.

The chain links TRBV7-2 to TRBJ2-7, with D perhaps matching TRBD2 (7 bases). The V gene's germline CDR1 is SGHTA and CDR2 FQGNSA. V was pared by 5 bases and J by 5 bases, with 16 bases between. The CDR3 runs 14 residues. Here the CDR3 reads CASSLGGPRNEQYF. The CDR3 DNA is TGTGCCAGCAGCCTCGGGGGGCCTAGGAACGAGCAGTACTTC.

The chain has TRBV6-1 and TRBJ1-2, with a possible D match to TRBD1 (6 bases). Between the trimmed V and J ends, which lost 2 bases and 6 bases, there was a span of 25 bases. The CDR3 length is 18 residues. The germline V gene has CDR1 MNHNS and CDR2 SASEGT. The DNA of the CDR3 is TGTGCCAGCAGTGAATCTCCCCCGGGGGGCAGGACCCTTAATGGCTACACCTTC. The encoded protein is CASSESPPGGRTLNGYTF.

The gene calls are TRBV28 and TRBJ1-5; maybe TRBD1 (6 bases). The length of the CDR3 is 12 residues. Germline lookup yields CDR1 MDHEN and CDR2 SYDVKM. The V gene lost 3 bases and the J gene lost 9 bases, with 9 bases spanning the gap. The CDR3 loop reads CASSFRGRPQHF. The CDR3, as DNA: TGTGCCAGCAGTTTCAGGGGTAGGCCCCAGCATTTT.

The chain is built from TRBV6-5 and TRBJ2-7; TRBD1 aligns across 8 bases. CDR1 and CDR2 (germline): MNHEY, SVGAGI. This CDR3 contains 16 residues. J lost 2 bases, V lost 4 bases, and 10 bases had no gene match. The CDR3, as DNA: TGTGCCAGCAGTTTCGGGGTGGCAGGGGGCACCTACGAGCAGTACTTC. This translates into CASSFGVAGGTYEQYF.

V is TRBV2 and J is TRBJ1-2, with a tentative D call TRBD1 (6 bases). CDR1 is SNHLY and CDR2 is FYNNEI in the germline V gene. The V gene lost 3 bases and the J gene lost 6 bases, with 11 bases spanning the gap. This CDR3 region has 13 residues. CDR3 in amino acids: CASSDQGRDGYTF. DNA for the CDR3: TGTGCCAGCAGTGACCAGGGGCGGGATGGCTACACCTTC.

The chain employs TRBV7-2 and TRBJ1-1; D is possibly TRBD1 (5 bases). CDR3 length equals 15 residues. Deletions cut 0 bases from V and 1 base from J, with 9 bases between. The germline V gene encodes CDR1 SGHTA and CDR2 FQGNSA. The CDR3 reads CASSLAWGGNTEAFF. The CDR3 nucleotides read TGTGCCAGCAGCTTAGCGTGGGGCGGGAACACTGAAGCTTTCTTT.

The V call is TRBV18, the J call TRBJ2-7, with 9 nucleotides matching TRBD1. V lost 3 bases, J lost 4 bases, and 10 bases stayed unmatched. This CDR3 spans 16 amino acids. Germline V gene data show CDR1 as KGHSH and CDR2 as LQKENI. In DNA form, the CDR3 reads TGTGCCAGCTCACCTTTACAGGGGGCGCCCCCATACGAGCAGTACTTC. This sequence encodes CASSPLQGAPPYEQYF.

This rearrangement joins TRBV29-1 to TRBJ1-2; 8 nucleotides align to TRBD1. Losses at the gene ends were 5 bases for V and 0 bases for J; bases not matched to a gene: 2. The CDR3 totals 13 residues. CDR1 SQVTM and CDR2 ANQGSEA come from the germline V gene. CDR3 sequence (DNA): TGCAGCGTTCAGACAGGGGCTAACTATGGCTACACCTTC. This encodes CSVQTGANYGYTF.

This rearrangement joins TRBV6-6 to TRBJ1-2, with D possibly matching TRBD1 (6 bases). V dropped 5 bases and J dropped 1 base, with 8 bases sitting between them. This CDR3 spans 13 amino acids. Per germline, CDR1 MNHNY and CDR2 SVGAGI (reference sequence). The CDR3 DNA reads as TGTGCCAGCAGTCGGACAGATAACTATGGCTACACCTTC. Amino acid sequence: CASSRTDNYGYTF.

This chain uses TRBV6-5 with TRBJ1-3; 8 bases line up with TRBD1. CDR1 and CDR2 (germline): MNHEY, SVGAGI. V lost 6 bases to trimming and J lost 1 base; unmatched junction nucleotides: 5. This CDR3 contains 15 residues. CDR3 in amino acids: CASRRQGMSGNTIYF. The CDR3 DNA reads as TGTGCCAGCAGGCGACAGGGGATGTCTGGAAACACCATATATTTT.

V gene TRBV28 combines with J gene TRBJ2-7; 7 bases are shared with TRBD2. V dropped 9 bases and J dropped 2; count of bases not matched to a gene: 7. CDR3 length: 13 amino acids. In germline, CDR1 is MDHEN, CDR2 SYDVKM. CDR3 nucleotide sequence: TGTGCCAGTAGGGAGGGAGGGCCCTACGAGCAGTACTTC. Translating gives CASREGGPYEQYF.

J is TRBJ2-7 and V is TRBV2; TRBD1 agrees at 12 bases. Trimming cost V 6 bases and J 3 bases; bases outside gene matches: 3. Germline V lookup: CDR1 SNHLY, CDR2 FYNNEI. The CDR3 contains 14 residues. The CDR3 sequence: CASSGTGGLYEQYF. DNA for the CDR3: TGTGCCAGCAGCGGGACAGGGGGCCTCTACGAGCAGTACTTC.